This T cell receptor (beta chain) comes out of a study of T cell repertoires in cytomegalovirus infection. Turning to the study itself: Both a matching HLA type and CMV infection were indicated by public TCR beta signatures. Study findings and constraints: There were HLA-C-restricted CMV-specific TCR beta clonotypes dominating the ex vivo response.

Losses at the gene ends were 6 bases for V and 9 bases for J; bases not matched to a gene: 8. Germline CDR1 is MNHEY and CDR2 is SVGEGT. The CDR3 loop spans 14 amino acids. At least ten counts were recorded for this clonotype. Its antigen is unidentified. TCRdb reanalysed the reads using MiXCR and keeps one entry per CDR3 protein. The sample lists about 680,000 distinct CDR3 sequences; more than 20% were seen once. This receptor was identified in a human donor in good health (CMV status not recorded). Some clones in this sample may be carry-over from other donors' samples. The V call is TRBV6-2 or TRBV6-3, the J call TRBJ2-1; TRBD1 agrees at 10 bases. The sample taken for sequencing was CD8+ T cells from PBMCs. In DNA form, the CDR3 reads TGTGCCAGCAGGGAGGGACAGGGGTTCTCTGAGCAGTTCTTC. Translating it yields CASREGQGFSEQFF.